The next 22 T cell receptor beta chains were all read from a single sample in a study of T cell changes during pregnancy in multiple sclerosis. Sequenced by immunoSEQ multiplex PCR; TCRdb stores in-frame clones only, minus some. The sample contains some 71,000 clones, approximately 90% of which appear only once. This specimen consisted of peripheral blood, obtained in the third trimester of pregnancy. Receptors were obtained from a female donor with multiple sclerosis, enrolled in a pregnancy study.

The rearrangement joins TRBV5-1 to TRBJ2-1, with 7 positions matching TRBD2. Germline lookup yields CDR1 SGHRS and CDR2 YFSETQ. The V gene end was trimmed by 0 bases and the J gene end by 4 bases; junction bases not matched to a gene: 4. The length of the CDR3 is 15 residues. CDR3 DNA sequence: TGCGCCAGCAGCTTGGAAGGGACTACATACAATGAGCAGTTCTTC. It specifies CASSLEGTTYNEQFF.

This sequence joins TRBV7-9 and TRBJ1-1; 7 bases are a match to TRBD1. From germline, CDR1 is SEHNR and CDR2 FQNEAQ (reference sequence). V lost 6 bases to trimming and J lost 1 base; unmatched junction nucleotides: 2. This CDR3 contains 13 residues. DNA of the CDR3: TGTGCCAGCAGGCGACAGGGGAACACTGAAGCTTTCTTT. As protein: CASRRQGNTEAFF.

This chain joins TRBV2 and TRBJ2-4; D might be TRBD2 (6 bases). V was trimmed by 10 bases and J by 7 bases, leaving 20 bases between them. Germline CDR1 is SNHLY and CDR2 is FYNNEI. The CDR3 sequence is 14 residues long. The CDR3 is CATDWEVPGNIQYF. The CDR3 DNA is TGTGCCACCGACTGGGAGGTCCCTGGGAACATTCAGTACTTC.

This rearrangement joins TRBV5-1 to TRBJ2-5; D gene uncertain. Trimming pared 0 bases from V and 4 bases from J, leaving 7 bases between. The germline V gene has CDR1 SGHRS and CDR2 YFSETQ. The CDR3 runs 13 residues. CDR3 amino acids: CASSLVPPETQYF. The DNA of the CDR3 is TGCGCCAGCAGCTTGGTCCCTCCAGAGACCCAGTACTTC.

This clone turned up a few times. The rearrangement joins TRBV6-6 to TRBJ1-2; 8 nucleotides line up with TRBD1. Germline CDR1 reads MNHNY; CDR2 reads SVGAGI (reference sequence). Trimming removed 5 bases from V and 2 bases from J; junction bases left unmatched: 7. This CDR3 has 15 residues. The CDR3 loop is CASSPGGANNYGYTF. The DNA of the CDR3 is TGTGCCAGCAGTCCAGGGGGCGCGAACAACTATGGCTACACCTTC.

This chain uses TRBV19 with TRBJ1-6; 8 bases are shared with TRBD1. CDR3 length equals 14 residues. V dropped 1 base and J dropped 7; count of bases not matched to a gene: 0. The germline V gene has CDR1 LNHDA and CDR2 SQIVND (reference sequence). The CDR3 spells CASSIGTGNSPLHF. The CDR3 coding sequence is TGTGCCAGTAGTATAGGGACAGGGAATTCACCCCTCCACTTT.

The CDR3 DNA reads as TGTGCCAGCAGTTATGCAGGGGAGGAAGCTTTCTTT. Its translation is CASSYAGEEAFF. The chain carries TRBV6-6 and TRBJ1-1; weak D call: TRBD1 (6 bases). V lost 3 bases and J lost 8, with 10 bases in between. The germline gives CDR1 MNHNY, CDR2 SVGAGI (reference sequence). The CDR3 has 12 amino acids.

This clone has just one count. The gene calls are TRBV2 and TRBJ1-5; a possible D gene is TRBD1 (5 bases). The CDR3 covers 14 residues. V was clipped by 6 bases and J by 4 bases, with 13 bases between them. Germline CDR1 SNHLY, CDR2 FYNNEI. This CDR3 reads CASRGGLTNQPQHF. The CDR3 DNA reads TGTGCCAGCAGGGGGGGACTTACGAATCAGCCCCAGCATTTT.

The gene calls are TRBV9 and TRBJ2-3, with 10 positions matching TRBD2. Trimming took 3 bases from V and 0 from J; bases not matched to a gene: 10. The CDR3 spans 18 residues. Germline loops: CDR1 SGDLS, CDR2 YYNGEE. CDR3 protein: CASSASSGGPLSTDTQYF. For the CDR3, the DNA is TGTGCCAGCAGCGCCTCTAGCGGGGGCCCCCTTAGCACAGATACGCAGTATTTT.

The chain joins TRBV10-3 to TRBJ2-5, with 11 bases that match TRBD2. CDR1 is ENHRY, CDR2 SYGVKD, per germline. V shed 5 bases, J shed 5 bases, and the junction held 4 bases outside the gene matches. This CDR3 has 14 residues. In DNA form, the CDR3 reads TGTGCCATCAGTATAGCGGGGGGGCGGGAGACCCAGTACTTC. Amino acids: CAISIAGGRETQYF.

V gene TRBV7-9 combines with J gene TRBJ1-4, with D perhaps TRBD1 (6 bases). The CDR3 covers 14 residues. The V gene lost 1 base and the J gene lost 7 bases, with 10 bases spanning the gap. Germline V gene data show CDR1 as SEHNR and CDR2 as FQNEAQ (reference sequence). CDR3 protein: CASSLVGAGEKLFF. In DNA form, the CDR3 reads TGTGCCAGCAGCTTAGTGGGGGCCGGTGAAAAACTGTTTTTT.

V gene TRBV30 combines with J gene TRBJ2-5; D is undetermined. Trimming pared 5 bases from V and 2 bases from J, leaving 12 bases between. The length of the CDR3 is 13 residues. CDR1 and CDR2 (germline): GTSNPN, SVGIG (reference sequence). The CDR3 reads CAWQTRRQETQYF. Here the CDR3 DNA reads TGTGCCTGGCAGACTCGAAGACAAGAGACCCAGTACTTC.

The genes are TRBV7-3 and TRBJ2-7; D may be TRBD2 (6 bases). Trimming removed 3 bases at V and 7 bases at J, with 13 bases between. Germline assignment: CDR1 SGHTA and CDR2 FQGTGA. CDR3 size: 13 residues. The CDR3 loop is CASSFLPGREQYF. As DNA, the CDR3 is TGTGCCAGCAGCTTCCTACCGGGGAGGGAGCAGTACTTC. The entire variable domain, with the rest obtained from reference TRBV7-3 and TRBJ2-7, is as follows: GAGVSQTPSNKVTEKGKYVELRCDPISGHTALYWYRQSLGQGPEFLIYFQGTGAADDSGLPNDRFFAVRPEGSVSTLKIQRTERGDSAVYLCASSFLPGREQYFGPGTRLTVT.

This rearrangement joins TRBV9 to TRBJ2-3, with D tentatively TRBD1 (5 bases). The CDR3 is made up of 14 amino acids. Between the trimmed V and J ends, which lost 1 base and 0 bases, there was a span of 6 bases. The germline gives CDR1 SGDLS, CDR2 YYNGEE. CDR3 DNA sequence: TGTGCCAGCAGCGTACAGGGTAGCACAGATACGCAGTATTTT. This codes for CASSVQGSTDTQYF.

DNA for the CDR3: TGCGCCAGCAGCCGAACTTGGACAGGGCAAACTGAAGCTTTCTTT. Its translation: CASSRTWTGQTEAFF. This chain joins TRBV5-1 and TRBJ1-1; the match to TRBD1 covers 8 bases. Germline V gene sequence: CDR1 SGHRS, CDR2 YFSETQ. This CDR3 comprises 15 residues. V lost 4 bases, J lost 5 bases, and 10 bases stayed unmatched. Together with reference TRBV5-1 and TRBJ1-1, the CDR3 gives the full variable domain: KAGVTQTPRYLIKTRGQQVTLSCSPISGHRSVSWYQQTPGQGLQFLFEYFSETQRNKGNFPGRFSGRQFSNSRSEMNVSTLELGDSALYLCASSRTWTGQTEAFFGQGTRLTVV.

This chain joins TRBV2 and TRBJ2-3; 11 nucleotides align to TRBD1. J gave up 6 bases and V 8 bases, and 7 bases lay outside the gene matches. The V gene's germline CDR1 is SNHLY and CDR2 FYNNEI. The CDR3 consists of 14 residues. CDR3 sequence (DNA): TGTGCCAGCGCCGGACAGGGGGCGTTCGATACGCAGTATTTT. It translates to CASAGQGAFDTQYF.

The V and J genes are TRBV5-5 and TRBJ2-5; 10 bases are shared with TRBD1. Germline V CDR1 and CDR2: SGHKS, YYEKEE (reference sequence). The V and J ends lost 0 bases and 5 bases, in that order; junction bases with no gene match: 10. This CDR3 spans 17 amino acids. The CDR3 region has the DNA TGTGCCAGCAGCTTGGCACCCCGACAGGGGGCCGGCGAGACCCAGTACTTC. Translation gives CASSLAPRQGAGETQYF.

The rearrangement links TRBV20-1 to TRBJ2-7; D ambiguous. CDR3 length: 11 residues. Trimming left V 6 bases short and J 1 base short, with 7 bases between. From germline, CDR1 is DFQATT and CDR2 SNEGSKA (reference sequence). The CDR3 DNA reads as TGCAGTGCCCCGACTTCCTACGAGCAGTACTTC. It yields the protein CSAPTSYEQYF.

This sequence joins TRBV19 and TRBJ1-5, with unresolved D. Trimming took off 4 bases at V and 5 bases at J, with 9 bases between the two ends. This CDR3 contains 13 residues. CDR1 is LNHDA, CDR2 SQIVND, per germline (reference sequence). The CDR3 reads CASSTRDHQPQHF. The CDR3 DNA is TGTGCCAGTAGTACACGGGATCATCAGCCCCAGCATTTT. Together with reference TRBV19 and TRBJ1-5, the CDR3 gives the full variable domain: DGGITQSPKYLFRKEGQNVTLSCEQNLNHDAMYWYRQDPGQGLRLIYYSQIVNDFQKGDIAEGYSVSREKKESFPLTVTSAQKNPTAFYLCASSTRDHQPQHFGDGTRLSIL.

The chain's CDR3 is CASSSGTGWTNEKLFF. Here the CDR3 DNA reads TGCGCCAGCAGCTCCGGGACAGGGTGGACTAATGAAAAACTGTTTTTT. The chain recombines TRBV5-1 with TRBJ1-4, with 9 bases matching TRBD1. The germline V gene has CDR1 SGHRS and CDR2 YFSETQ. V was clipped by 3 bases and J by 2 bases; unmatched bases: 5. This CDR3 has 16 amino acids. The variable domain in full, with the rest retrieved from reference TRBV5-1 and TRBJ1-4, is KAGVTQTPRYLIKTRGQQVTLSCSPISGHRSVSWYQQTPGQGLQFLFEYFSETQRNKGNFPGRFSGRQFSNSRSEMNVSTLELGDSALYLCASSSGTGWTNEKLFFGSGTQLSVL.

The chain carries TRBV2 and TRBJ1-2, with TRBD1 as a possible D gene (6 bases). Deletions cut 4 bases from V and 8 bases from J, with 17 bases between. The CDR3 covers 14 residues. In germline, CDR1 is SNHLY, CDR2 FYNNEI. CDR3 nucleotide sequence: TGTGCCAGCAGTGTGGGGGTGGGGGCGCGGGGCTACACCTTC. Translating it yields CASSVGVGARGYTF.

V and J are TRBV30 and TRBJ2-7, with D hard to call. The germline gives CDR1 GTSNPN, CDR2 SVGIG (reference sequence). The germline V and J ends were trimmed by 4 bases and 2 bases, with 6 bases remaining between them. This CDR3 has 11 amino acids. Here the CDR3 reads CAWTRAYEQYF. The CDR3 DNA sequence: TGTGCCTGGACACGGGCCTACGAGCAGTACTTC. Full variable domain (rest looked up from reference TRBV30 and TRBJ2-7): SQTIHQWPATLVQPVGSPLSLECTVEGTSNPNLYWYRQAAGRGLQLLFYSVGIGQISSEVPQNLSASRPQDRQFILSSKKLLLSDSGFYLCAWTRAYEQYFGPGTRLTVT.